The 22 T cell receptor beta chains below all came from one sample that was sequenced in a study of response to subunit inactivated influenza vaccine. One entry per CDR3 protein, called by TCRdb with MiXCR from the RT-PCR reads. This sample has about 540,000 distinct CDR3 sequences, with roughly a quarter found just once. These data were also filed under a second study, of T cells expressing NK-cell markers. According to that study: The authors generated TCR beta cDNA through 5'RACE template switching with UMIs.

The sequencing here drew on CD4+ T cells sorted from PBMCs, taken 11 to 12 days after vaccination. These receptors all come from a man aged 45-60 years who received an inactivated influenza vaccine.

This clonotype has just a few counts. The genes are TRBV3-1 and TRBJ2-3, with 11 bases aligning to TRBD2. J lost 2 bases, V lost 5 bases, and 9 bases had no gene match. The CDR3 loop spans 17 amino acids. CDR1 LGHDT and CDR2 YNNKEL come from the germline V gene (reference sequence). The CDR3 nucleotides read TGTGCCAGCAGCGAGAGACTAGCGGGGCGGGTCACAGATACGCAGTATTTT. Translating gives CASSERLAGRVTDTQYF.

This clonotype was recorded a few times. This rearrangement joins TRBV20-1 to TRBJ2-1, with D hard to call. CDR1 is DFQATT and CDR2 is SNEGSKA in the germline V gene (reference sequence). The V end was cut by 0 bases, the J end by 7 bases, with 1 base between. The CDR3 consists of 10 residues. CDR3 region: CSARENEQFF. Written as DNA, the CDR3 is TGCAGTGCTAGAGAGAATGAGCAGTTCTTC.

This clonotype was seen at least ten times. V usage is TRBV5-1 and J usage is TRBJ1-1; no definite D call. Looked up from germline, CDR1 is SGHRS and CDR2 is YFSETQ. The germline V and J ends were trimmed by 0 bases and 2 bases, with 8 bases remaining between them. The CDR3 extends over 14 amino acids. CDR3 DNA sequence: TGCGCCAGCAGCTTGGAGGGCCTAAACACTGAAGCTTTCTTT. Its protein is CASSLEGLNTEAFF.

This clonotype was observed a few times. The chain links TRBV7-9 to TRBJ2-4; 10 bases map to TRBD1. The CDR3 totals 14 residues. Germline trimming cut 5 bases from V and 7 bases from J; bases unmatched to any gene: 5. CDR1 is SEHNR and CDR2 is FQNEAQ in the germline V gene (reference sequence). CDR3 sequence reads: CASSLGQGGNIQYF. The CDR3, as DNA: TGTGCCAGCAGCCTAGGACAGGGGGGGAACATTCAGTACTTC.

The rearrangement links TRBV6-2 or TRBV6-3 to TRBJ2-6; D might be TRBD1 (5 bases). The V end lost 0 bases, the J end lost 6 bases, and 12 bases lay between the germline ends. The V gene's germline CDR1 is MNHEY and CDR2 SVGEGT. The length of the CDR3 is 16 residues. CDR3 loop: CASSYSGRDLANVLTF. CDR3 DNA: TGTGCCAGCAGTTACTCGGGCAGGGATCTGGCCAACGTCCTGACTTTC.

In DNA, the CDR3 is TGTGCCAGCAGCCAACTCTCTACAGGGTATGGCACTGAAGCTTTCTTT. Translated: CASSQLSTGYGTEAFF. The V call is TRBV3-1, the J call TRBJ1-1, with D possibly TRBD1 on 6 matching bases. The CDR3 totals 16 residues. The V end was cut by 2 bases, the J end by 4 bases, with 17 bases between. The germline V gene encodes CDR1 LGHDT and CDR2 YNNKEL (reference sequence).

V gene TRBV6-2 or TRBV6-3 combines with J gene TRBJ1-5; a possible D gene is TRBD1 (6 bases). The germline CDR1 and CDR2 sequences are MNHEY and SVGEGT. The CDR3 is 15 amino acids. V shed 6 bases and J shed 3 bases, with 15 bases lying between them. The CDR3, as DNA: TGTGCCAGCAGCCTCTTAACAGGGTCCAATCAGCCCCAGCATTTT. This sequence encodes CASSLLTGSNQPQHF.

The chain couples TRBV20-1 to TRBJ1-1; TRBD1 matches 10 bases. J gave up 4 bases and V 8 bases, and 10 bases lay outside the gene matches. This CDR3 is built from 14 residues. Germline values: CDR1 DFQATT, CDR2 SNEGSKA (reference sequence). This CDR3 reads CSTRTGGPGTEAFF. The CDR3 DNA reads TGCAGTACCCGGACAGGGGGGCCGGGCACTGAAGCTTTCTTT.

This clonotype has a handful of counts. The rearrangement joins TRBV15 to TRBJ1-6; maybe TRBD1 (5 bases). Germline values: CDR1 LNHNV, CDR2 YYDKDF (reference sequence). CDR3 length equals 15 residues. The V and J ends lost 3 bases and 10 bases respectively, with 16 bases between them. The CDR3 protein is CATSRTGAPASPLHF. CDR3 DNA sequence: TGTGCCACCAGCAGGACCGGGGCTCCCGCATCACCCCTCCACTTT.

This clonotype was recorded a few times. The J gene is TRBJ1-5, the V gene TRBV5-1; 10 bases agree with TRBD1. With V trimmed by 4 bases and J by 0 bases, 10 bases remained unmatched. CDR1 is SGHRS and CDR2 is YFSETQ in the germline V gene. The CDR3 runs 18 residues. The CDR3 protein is CASSKPGTGVNSNQPQHF. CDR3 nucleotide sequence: TGCGCCAGCAGCAAGCCCGGGACAGGGGTGAATAGCAATCAGCCCCAGCATTTT.

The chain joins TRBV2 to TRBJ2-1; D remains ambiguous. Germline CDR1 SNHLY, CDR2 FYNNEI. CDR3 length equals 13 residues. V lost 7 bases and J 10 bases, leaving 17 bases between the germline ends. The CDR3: CASTQQPPKEQFF. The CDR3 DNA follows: TGTGCCAGCACCCAACAACCTCCCAAGGAGCAGTTCTTC.

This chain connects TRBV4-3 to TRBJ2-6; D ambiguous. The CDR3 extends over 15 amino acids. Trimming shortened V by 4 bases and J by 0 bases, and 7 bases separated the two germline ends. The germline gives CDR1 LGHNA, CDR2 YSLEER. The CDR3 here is CASSLQISGANVLTF. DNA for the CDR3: TGCGCCAGCAGCCTTCAAATCTCTGGGGCCAACGTCCTGACTTTC.

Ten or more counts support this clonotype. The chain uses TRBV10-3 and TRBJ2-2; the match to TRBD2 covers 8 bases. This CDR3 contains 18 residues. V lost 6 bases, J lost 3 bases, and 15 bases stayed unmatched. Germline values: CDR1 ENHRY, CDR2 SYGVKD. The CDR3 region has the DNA TGTGCCATCAGGACCGTCGACGGGAGGGCCTGGGACACCGGGGAGCTGTTTTTT. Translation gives CAIRTVDGRAWDTGELFF.

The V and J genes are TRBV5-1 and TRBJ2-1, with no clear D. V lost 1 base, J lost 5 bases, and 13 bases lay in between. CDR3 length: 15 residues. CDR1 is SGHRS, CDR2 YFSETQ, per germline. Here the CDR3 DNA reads TGCGCCAGCAGCTTGAGGGCCGGCAGCCACAATGAGCAGTTCTTC. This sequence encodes CASSLRAGSHNEQFF. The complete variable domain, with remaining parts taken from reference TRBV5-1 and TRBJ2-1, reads KAGVTQTPRYLIKTRGQQVTLSCSPISGHRSVSWYQQTPGQGLQFLFEYFSETQRNKGNFPGRFSGRQFSNSRSEMNVSTLELGDSALYLCASSLRAGSHNEQFFGPGTRLTVL.

In DNA form, the CDR3 reads TGTGCCAGCAGCCAAGGACGGGGGCTTAACTATGGCTACACCTTC. Translated, it gives CASSQGRGLNYGYTF. The chain links TRBV14 to TRBJ1-2, with D possibly matching TRBD1 (6 bases). Germline-derived CDR1 and CDR2 are SGHDN and FVKESK. The CDR3 is 15 amino acids. V was pared by 1 base and J by 1 base, with 10 bases between.

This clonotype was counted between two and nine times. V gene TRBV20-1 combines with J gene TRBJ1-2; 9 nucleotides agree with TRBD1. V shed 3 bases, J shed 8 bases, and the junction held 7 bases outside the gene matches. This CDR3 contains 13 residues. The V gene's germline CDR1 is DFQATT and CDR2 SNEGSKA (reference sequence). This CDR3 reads CSARTGGEQGYTF. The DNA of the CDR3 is TGCAGTGCTAGGACAGGGGGAGAGCAGGGCTACACCTTC.

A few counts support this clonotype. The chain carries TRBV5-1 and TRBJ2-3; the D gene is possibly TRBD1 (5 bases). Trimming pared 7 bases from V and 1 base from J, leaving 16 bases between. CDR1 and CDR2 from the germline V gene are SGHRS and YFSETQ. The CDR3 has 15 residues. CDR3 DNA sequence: TGCGCCAGCCACGGGTGGGGCCTAGGCACAGATACGCAGTATTTT. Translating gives CASHGWGLGTDTQYF.

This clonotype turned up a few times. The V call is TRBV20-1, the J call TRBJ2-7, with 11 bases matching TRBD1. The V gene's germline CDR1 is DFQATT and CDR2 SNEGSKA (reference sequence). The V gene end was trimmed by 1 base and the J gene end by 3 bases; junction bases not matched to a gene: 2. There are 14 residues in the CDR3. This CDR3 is CSARVGTGGYEQYF. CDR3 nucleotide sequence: TGCAGTGCTAGAGTCGGGACAGGGGGCTACGAGCAGTACTTC.

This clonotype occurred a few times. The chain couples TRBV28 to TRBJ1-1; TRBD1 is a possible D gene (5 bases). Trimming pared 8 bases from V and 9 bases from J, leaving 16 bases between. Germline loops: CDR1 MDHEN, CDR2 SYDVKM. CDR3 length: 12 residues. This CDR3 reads CASGDSRGKAFF. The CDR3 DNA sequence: TGTGCCAGCGGGGATAGTCGGGGGAAAGCTTTCTTT.

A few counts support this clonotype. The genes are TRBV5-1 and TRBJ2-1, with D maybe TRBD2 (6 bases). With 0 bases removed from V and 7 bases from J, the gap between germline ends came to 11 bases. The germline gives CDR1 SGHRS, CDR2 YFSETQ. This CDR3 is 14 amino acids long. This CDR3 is CASSLGGVVNEQFF. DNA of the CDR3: TGCGCCAGCAGCTTGGGGGGGGTGGTGAATGAGCAGTTCTTC. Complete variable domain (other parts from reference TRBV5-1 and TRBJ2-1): KAGVTQTPRYLIKTRGQQVTLSCSPISGHRSVSWYQQTPGQGLQFLFEYFSETQRNKGNFPGRFSGRQFSNSRSEMNVSTLELGDSALYLCASSLGGVVNEQFFGPGTRLTVL.

CDR3 protein: CASSNTGTGAYEQYF. Here the CDR3 DNA reads TGTGCCAGCTCAAACACCGGGACAGGAGCCTACGAGCAGTACTTC. The chain uses TRBV7-2 and TRBJ2-7, with 8 bases fitting TRBD1. The CDR3 consists of 15 residues. Germline CDR1 and CDR2: SGHTA and FQGNSA. Germline trimming cut 8 bases from V and 2 bases from J; bases unmatched to any gene: 11.

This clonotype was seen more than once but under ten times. CDR3 nucleotide sequence: TGTGCCAGCAGCTCCCAGGGGACTAATGAAAAACTGTTTTTT. It encodes CASSSQGTNEKLFF. The genes are TRBV9 and TRBJ1-4, with D perhaps TRBD1 (6 bases). This CDR3 spans 14 amino acids. The V gene lost 4 bases and the J gene lost 2 bases, with 9 bases spanning the gap. The germline CDR1 and CDR2 sequences are SGDLS and YYNGEE.